These 25 T cell receptor beta chains were sequenced from one sample in a study of CD8 T cells in ankylosing spondylitis. MiXCR was run by TCRdb on the 5' RACE reads, yielding one entry per CDR3 protein. The repertoire holds about 160,000 distinct CDR3 sequences, with approximately 9.9% as singletons. The sequencing sample was made of blood, either unsorted or a sorted T cell fraction (not recorded which). The source of these receptors is a female donor with ankylosing spondylitis or in good health (not recorded which).

This clonotype was seen more than once but under ten times. The gene calls are TRBV11-1 and TRBJ2-1; 7 nucleotides line up with TRBD2. This CDR3 is built from 19 residues. Trimming removed 3 bases from V and 4 bases from J; junction bases left unmatched: 18. The germline V gene has CDR1 SGHAT and CDR2 FQDESV (reference sequence). This CDR3 reads CASSFGVWIAGEYYNEQFF. DNA of the CDR3: TGTGCCAGCAGCTTTGGGGTCTGGATCGCGGGAGAATATTACAATGAGCAGTTCTTC.

The chain couples TRBV3-1 to TRBJ1-5; weak D call: TRBD1 (5 bases). Germline V gene sequence: CDR1 LGHDT, CDR2 YNNKEL (reference sequence). V lost 4 bases to trimming and J lost 6 bases, with 13 bases between them. CDR3 length: 14 residues. CDR3 DNA: TGTGCCAGCAGCCCGACAGCAGTAACTCAGCCCCAGCATTTT. It encodes CASSPTAVTQPQHF.

This clonotype was picked up a small number of times. The chain recombines TRBV20-1 with TRBJ2-1, with 13 positions matching TRBD2. After removal of 2 bases from V and 7 bases from J, the junction contained 5 bases not matched to a gene. CDR3 length: 15 amino acids. Germline CDR1 DFQATT, CDR2 SNEGSKA (reference sequence). As DNA, the CDR3 is TGCAGTGCTAGAACCGGGACTAGCGGGAAGAATGAGCAGTTCTTC. Protein sequence: CSARTGTSGKNEQFF.

This clonotype showed up many times. The rearrangement uses TRBV6-1 and TRBJ2-5; 8 positions match TRBD1. Germline CDR1 reads MNHNS; CDR2 reads SASEGT. V shed 8 bases, J shed 3 bases, and the junction held 8 bases outside the gene matches. The CDR3 runs to 14 residues. The CDR3 nucleotides are TGTGCCAGCCGACCTAGGACAGGGAAAGAGACCCAGTACTTC. Its protein product is CASRPRTGKETQYF.

This clonotype has a count of ten or more. This chain links TRBV29-1 with TRBJ1-2; the D is unclear. Trimming cost V 4 bases and J 8 bases, with 17 bases left between them. CDR3 length: 13 residues. Per germline, CDR1 SQVTM and CDR2 ANQGSEA. This chain's CDR3 is CSVVFVEEGGYTF. The CDR3, as DNA: TGCAGCGTTGTTTTTGTGGAGGAGGGCGGCTACACCTTC.

This clonotype was found a few times. The rearrangement uses TRBV4-1 and TRBJ2-1; 7 positions agree with TRBD2. V dropped 4 bases and J dropped 7; count of bases not matched to a gene: 10. The CDR3 length is 15 residues. Germline CDR1 and CDR2: MGHRA and YSYEKL. CDR3 DNA: TGCGCCAGCAGCCCCGTGGCGGGAGACGAAAATGAGCAGTTCTTC. It is translated as CASSPVAGDENEQFF.

This clonotype has a handful of counts. This chain links TRBV30 with TRBJ2-7, with 11 bases lining up with TRBD1. Germline V gives CDR1 GTSNPN, CDR2 SVGIG (reference sequence). The CDR3 spans 12 residues. The junction had 3 bases not matched to a gene; V was cut back by 5 bases and J by 6 bases. The CDR3, as DNA: TGTGCCTGGGGGACAGGGGGGAGCGAGCAGTACTTC. Protein product: CAWGTGGSEQYF.

This clonotype has more than one count but fewer than ten. This sequence joins TRBV3-1 and TRBJ2-2; D is unclear. The CDR3 extends over 13 amino acids. Germline values: CDR1 LGHDT, CDR2 YNNKEL (reference sequence). Between the trimmed V and J ends, which lost 0 bases and 8 bases, there was a span of 7 bases. The CDR3 DNA sequence: TGTGCCAGCAGCCAAGATGAGGCGGGGGAGCTGTTTTTT. As protein: CASSQDEAGELFF.

This clonotype was observed at least ten times. The rearrangement links TRBV9 to TRBJ1-1; D ambiguous. V was pared by 5 bases and J by 5 bases, with 10 bases between. From germline, CDR1 is SGDLS and CDR2 YYNGEE. The CDR3 sequence is 12 residues long. The CDR3 is CASSGFTTEAFF. CDR3 sequence (DNA): TGTGCCAGCAGTGGGTTCACGACTGAAGCTTTCTTT.

This clonotype occurred a few times. The chain has TRBV10-1 and TRBJ2-1; 7 bases are shared with TRBD2. Looked up from germline, CDR1 is WNHNN and CDR2 is SYGVQD (reference sequence). This CDR3 region has 13 residues. With V trimmed by 8 bases and J by 5 bases, 6 bases remained unmatched. The CDR3 DNA reads as TGCGCCAGCTCGGGGCTAGCGGACAATGAGCAGTTCTTC. It translates to CASSGLADNEQFF.

There are a few counts of this clonotype. The chain links TRBV5-6 to TRBJ1-2, with D possibly TRBD1 on 5 matching bases. Looked up from germline, CDR1 is SGHDT and CDR2 is YYEEEE. With 0 bases removed from V and 6 bases from J, the gap between germline ends came to 15 bases. This CDR3 contains 15 residues. The CDR3 reads CASSLAGADNHGYTF. DNA for the CDR3: TGTGCCAGCAGCTTGGCCGGGGCAGACAACCATGGCTACACCTTC. The whole variable domain, remainder taken from reference TRBV5-6 and TRBJ1-2, is DAGVTQSPTHLIKTRGQQVTLRCSPKSGHDTVSWYQQALGQGPQFIFQYYEEEERQRGNFPDRFSGHQFPNYSSELNVNALLLGDSALYLCASSLAGADNHGYTFGSGTRLTVV.

There are a few counts of this clonotype. The chain carries TRBV7-3 and TRBJ2-1, with D possibly being TRBD1 (5 bases). Germline CDR1 is SGHTA and CDR2 is FQGTGA. V lost 2 bases, J lost 8 bases, and 10 bases lay in between. The CDR3 runs 13 residues. Here the CDR3 DNA reads TGTGCCAGCAGCTTACAGGGATCTTATGAGCAGTTCTTC. Translating gives CASSLQGSYEQFF.

This clonotype showed up many times. The chain couples TRBV4-3 to TRBJ2-2; D perhaps matches TRBD2 (6 bases). The V and J ends lost 0 bases and 6 bases respectively, with 8 bases between them. Germline values: CDR1 LGHNA, CDR2 YSLEER. CDR3 length: 14 amino acids. The CDR3 DNA reads TGCGCCAGCAGCCAAGATTGGGGGGCCGGGGAGCTGTTTTTT. As protein: CASSQDWGAGELFF.

This clonotype was counted at least ten times. This sequence joins TRBV20-1 and TRBJ2-1; the D gene could be TRBD1 or TRBD2 (5 bases each). CDR1 and CDR2 (germline): DFQATT, SNEGSKA (reference sequence). V was cut by 0 bases and J by 2 bases, with 11 bases left in between. The CDR3 totals 15 residues. Here the CDR3 DNA reads TGCAGTGCTAGAGATCGGGACCAAGCCTACAATGAGCAGTTCTTC. Its protein product is CSARDRDQAYNEQFF.

This clonotype turned up a few times. The V gene is TRBV6-2 or TRBV6-3, the J gene TRBJ2-3; D is unresolved. Between the trimmed V and J ends, which lost 6 bases and 5 bases, there was a span of 15 bases. The length of the CDR3 is 14 residues. Germline V gives CDR1 MNHEY, CDR2 SVGEGT. The CDR3 coding sequence is TGTGCCAGCAGCCCAGTCAGTAGTCAAGATACGCAGTATTTT. Protein product: CASSPVSSQDTQYF.

The chain uses TRBV24-1 and TRBJ2-1, with 14 bases matching TRBD2. The CDR3 loop spans 18 amino acids. The germline CDR1 and CDR2 sequences are KGHDR and SFDVKD. The V gene end was trimmed by 4 bases and the J gene end by 6 bases; junction bases not matched to a gene: 10. The CDR3 spells CATSDTTGTSGSFNEQFF. The CDR3 region has the DNA TGTGCCACCAGTGACACCACCGGGACTAGCGGGAGTTTCAATGAGCAGTTCTTC.

This clonotype was recorded a few times. The chain is built from TRBV4-2 and TRBJ2-7; D is ambiguous. The CDR3 loop spans 15 amino acids. The V end lost 2 bases, the J end lost 0 bases, and 11 bases lay between the germline ends. Germline V gene data show CDR1 as LGHNA and CDR2 as YNFKEQ. The CDR3 is CASSQLYQSSYEQYF. The CDR3, as DNA: TGTGCCAGCAGCCAACTTTATCAAAGCTCCTACGAGCAGTACTTC.

This clonotype was found a few times. V usage is TRBV15 and J usage is TRBJ2-3; the match to TRBD2 covers 10 bases. The ends lost 5 bases at V and 2 bases at J; junction bases unmatched: 10. The germline V gene has CDR1 LNHNV and CDR2 YYDKDF (reference sequence). This CDR3 has 17 amino acids. The CDR3 DNA is TGTGCCACCAGCGGCCTTATAGCGGGAGGTTTCACAGATACGCAGTATTTT. Its translation is CATSGLIAGGFTDTQYF.

This clonotype has only a few counts. This chain joins TRBV6-1 and TRBJ1-6; D might be TRBD1 (5 bases). This CDR3 contains 13 residues. The germline gives CDR1 MNHNS, CDR2 SASEGT. Trimming shortened V by 8 bases and J by 0 bases, and 5 bases separated the two germline ends. In nucleotides, the CDR3 is TGTGCCAGCGGGGGCTCCTATAATTCACCCCTCCACTTT. Encoded protein: CASGGSYNSPLHF.

This clonotype was observed a few times. This rearrangement joins TRBV6-5 to TRBJ1-5; D unresolved. The CDR3 is 16 residues long. CDR1 and CDR2 from the germline V gene are MNHEY and SVGAGI. The germline V and J ends were trimmed by 0 bases and 2 bases, with 11 bases remaining between them. CDR3 DNA: TGTGCCAGCAGTTACTCGGAAGGGCCAGGCAATCAGCCCCAGCATTTT. Translated: CASSYSEGPGNQPQHF.

This clonotype was seen only a few times. This chain uses TRBV7-9 with TRBJ1-4, with D unclear. The length of the CDR3 is 11 residues. V gave up 2 bases and J gave up 8 bases, with 3 bases separating them. In germline, CDR1 is SEHNR, CDR2 FQNEAQ (reference sequence). The CDR3 region is CASSLTEKLFF. In DNA, the CDR3 is TGTGCCAGCAGCTTAACCGAAAAACTGTTTTTT.

The V call is TRBV7-3, the J call TRBJ2-5, with TRBD2 identical over 9 bases. Trimming took 5 bases from V and 5 from J; bases not matched to a gene: 9. This CDR3 contains 15 residues. CDR1 SGHTA and CDR2 FQGTGA come from the germline V gene. CDR3 loop: CASSPYSGSRETQYF. CDR3 DNA: TGTGCCAGCAGCCCTTATAGCGGGAGTCGGGAGACCCAGTACTTC.

This clonotype was counted at least ten times. This rearrangement joins TRBV9 to TRBJ2-2; D is possibly TRBD2 (6 bases). V lost 1 base and J lost 4, with 11 bases in between. The CDR3 extends over 15 amino acids. Germline CDR1 SGDLS, CDR2 YYNGEE. In DNA, the CDR3 is TGTGCCAGCAGCGTATCGGGGGATTTCACCGGGGAGCTGTTTTTT. Translated, it gives CASSVSGDFTGELFF.

The V gene is TRBV11-2, the J gene TRBJ2-7; D is undetermined. The germline CDR1 and CDR2 sequences are SGHAT and FQNNGV. There are 12 residues in the CDR3. V was shortened by 5 bases and J by 5 bases, with 10 bases between the two germline ends. CDR3 DNA: TGTGCCAGCAGCCCCAGCAGTGACGAGCAGTACTTC. It yields the protein CASSPSSDEQYF.

This clonotype was counted many times. The V gene is TRBV5-5, the J gene TRBJ2-1, with D hard to call. The CDR3 totals 12 residues. Germline loops: CDR1 SGHKS, CDR2 YYEKEE (reference sequence). V shed 6 bases and J shed 6 bases, with 10 bases lying between them. The CDR3, as DNA: TGTGCCAGCATTCCCCCCTCCAATGAGCAGTTCTTC. Translation: CASIPPSNEQFF.